Each of the 20 T cell receptor beta chains below was sequenced from the same sample in a study of identical twins. TCRdb reprocessed the 5' RACE reads via MiXCR and lists one record per CDR3 protein. This table holds around 480,000 distinct CDR3 sequences, 13% to 15% found once. This same sample was also part of a study on yellow fever vaccine responses in identical twins.

The sequencing sample was made of CD4+ T cells sorted from blood. The receptors were sampled from a woman aged 18-35 years in good health.

In its sample, this clonotype was seen a few times. The chain is built from TRBV6-1 and TRBJ1-6, with D maybe TRBD1 (5 bases). Between the trimmed V and J ends, which lost 6 bases and 3 bases, there was a span of 12 bases. Looked up from germline, CDR1 is MNHNS and CDR2 is SASEGT. The CDR3 sequence is 15 residues long. The CDR3 here is CASRPRRGYNSPLHF. For the CDR3, the DNA is TGTGCCAGCAGACCGAGGAGGGGCTATAATTCACCCCTCCACTTT.

CDR3: CSVLKGAGPYEQYF. In DNA form, the CDR3 reads TGCAGCGTTCTGAAGGGGGCGGGCCCCTACGAGCAGTACTTC. The gene calls are TRBV29-1 and TRBJ2-7; TRBD1 matches at 7 bases. Germline V CDR1 and CDR2: SQVTM, ANQGSEA. The V and J ends lost 5 bases and 2 bases, in that order; junction bases with no gene match: 9. CDR3 size: 14 residues.

This clonotype was seen repeatedly, ten times or more. The V call is TRBV24-1, the J call TRBJ2-5; 10 nucleotides align to TRBD1. Trimming at V came to 10 bases and at J to 5 bases, leaving 12 bases not matched to a gene. Germline CDR1 KGHDR, CDR2 SFDVKD. This CDR3 comprises 15 residues. CDR3 amino acids: CATAPSGTGDETQYF. The CDR3 DNA is TGTGCCACGGCTCCTTCGGGGACAGGGGACGAGACCCAGTACTTC.

This clonotype has more than one count but fewer than ten. The chain recombines TRBV4-2 with TRBJ2-2; possibly TRBD2 for D (6 bases). Germline V gene lookup returns CDR1 LGHNA and CDR2 YNFKEQ. Trimming left V 6 bases short and J 7 bases short, with 12 bases between. This CDR3 is built from 13 residues. The CDR3 coding sequence is TGTGCCAGCAGTACGGGGGAGGTCGGGGAGCTGTTTTTT. Protein: CASSTGEVGELFF.

This chain joins TRBV4-3 and TRBJ2-3; D is undetermined. Germline V CDR1 and CDR2: LGHNA, YSLEER. The CDR3 contains 13 residues. V lost 2 bases and J lost 3, with 6 bases in between. The CDR3: CASSQYGTDTQYF. DNA for the CDR3: TGCGCCAGCAGCCAATACGGGACAGATACGCAGTATTTT.

The V gene is TRBV2, the J gene TRBJ1-2, with no clear D. V shed 5 bases and J shed 1 base, with 14 bases lying between them. The germline V gene encodes CDR1 SNHLY and CDR2 FYNNEI. The CDR3 consists of 15 residues. CDR3 DNA sequence: TGTGCCAGCAGTAGTAGCTCAGCGCATAACTATGGCTACACCTTC. Translating gives CASSSSSAHNYGYTF.

This clonotype was detected many times. The chain's CDR3 is CASTPAGQGYEQYF. DNA for the CDR3: TGTGCCAGCACGCCGGCGGGACAGGGCTACGAGCAGTACTTC. V is TRBV28 and J is TRBJ2-7, with 9 bases matching TRBD1. The germline V gene encodes CDR1 MDHEN and CDR2 SYDVKM. This CDR3 comprises 14 residues. The V and J ends lost 7 bases and 3 bases, in that order; junction bases with no gene match: 7.

V is TRBV5-1 and J is TRBJ2-2; D possibly uses TRBD1 or TRBD2 (5 bases each). The CDR3 runs 16 residues. The V end lost 4 bases, the J end lost 4 bases, and 17 bases lay between the germline ends. CDR1 and CDR2 (germline): SGHRS, YFSETQ. The CDR3 nucleotides are TGCGCCAGCAGCCGTAGGGCCGGGACCGGCACCGGGGAGCTGTTTTTT. Translated, it gives CASSRRAGTGTGELFF.

The V call is TRBV12-3 or TRBV12-4, the J call TRBJ2-2; 10 bases fit TRBD2. This CDR3 has 17 amino acids. The J segment lost 3 bases and the V segment lost 5 bases, leaving 9 bases of the junction unmatched. The DNA of the CDR3 is TGTGCCAGCAGTATCAGACTAGCGGGTCCCTACACCGGGGAGCTGTTTTTT. Residues: CASSIRLAGPYTGELFF.

This clonotype was picked up a small number of times. The V and J genes are TRBV11-2 and TRBJ2-2, with a tentative D call TRBD1 (5 bases). Germline V CDR1 and CDR2: SGHAT, FQNNGV. CDR3 length: 15 amino acids. Trimming pared 8 bases from V and 2 bases from J, leaving 15 bases between. The CDR3 DNA follows: TGTGCCAGCTCCCCGTCAGGGCTAAACACCGGGGAGCTGTTTTTT. Amino acid sequence: CASSPSGLNTGELFF.

This clonotype was counted ten times or more. This chain joins TRBV19 and TRBJ2-2, with a tentative D call TRBD1 (5 bases). This CDR3 contains 16 residues. V was cut by 1 base and J by 3 bases, with 12 bases left in between. Germline CDR1 and CDR2: LNHDA and SQIVND (reference sequence). The CDR3 here is CASSIARQSYTGELFF. DNA for the CDR3: TGTGCCAGTAGTATAGCCCGACAGAGTTACACCGGGGAGCTGTTTTTT.

In its sample, this clonotype was seen a few times. The V call is TRBV28, the J call TRBJ2-7, with 12 positions matching TRBD2. The CDR3 consists of 14 residues. Per the germline V gene, CDR1 is MDHEN and CDR2 is SYDVKM. The junction had 4 bases not matched to a gene; V was cut back by 4 bases and J by 6 bases. The DNA of the CDR3 is TGTGCCAGCAGTTCGACTAGCGGGAGTTTCGAGCAGTACTTC. It specifies CASSSTSGSFEQYF.

The chain joins TRBV27 to TRBJ2-1; 7 bases map to TRBD2. This CDR3 comprises 14 residues. Germline assignment: CDR1 MNHEY and CDR2 SMNVEV (reference sequence). The V and J ends lost 6 bases and 7 bases, in that order; junction bases with no gene match: 9. The CDR3 DNA reads TGTGCCAGCAGCAACCAACCGGGACTAAATGAGCAGTTCTTC. Translating it yields CASSNQPGLNEQFF.

This clonotype was detected only a few times. The V gene is TRBV7-8, the J gene TRBJ2-3, with D maybe TRBD2 (5 bases). CDR3 length equals 16 residues. Germline lookup yields CDR1 SGHVS and CDR2 FQNEAQ. V was trimmed by 0 bases and J by 3 bases, leaving 13 bases between them. The CDR3 loop is CASSLARRMRTDTQYF. CDR3 DNA sequence: TGTGCCAGCAGCTTAGCTAGGAGGATGAGAACAGATACGCAGTATTTT.

The rearrangement links TRBV20-1 to TRBJ1-1; D gene ambiguous. With 5 bases removed from V and 8 bases from J, the gap between germline ends came to 9 bases. In germline, CDR1 is DFQATT, CDR2 SNEGSKA (reference sequence). The CDR3 runs 10 residues. CDR3 region: CSAPRGEAFF. As DNA, the CDR3 is TGCAGTGCTCCTCGCGGCGAAGCTTTCTTT.

This clonotype was counted between two and nine times. V gene TRBV7-2 combines with J gene TRBJ2-1; TRBD1 aligns across 8 bases. The CDR3 contains 14 residues. The germline gives CDR1 SGHTA, CDR2 FQGNSA. The V segment lost 5 bases and the J segment 8 bases; nucleotides outside the gene matches: 8. The CDR3 loop reads CASSGGSGGYEQFF. The CDR3 region has the DNA TGTGCCAGCAGCGGAGGATCAGGGGGCTATGAGCAGTTCTTC.

The V call is TRBV5-1, the J call TRBJ2-7, with 8 positions matching TRBD1. J gave up 5 bases and V 4 bases, and 11 bases lay outside the gene matches. The CDR3 is made up of 15 amino acids. Germline V gene data show CDR1 as SGHRS and CDR2 as YFSETQ. CDR3 coding DNA: TGCGCCAGCAGCCCCTCAGACAGGGGATCCAACGAGCAGTACTTC. It encodes CASSPSDRGSNEQYF.

The chain employs TRBV10-3 and TRBJ1-6; D possibly corresponds to TRBD1 (5 bases). V lost 9 bases, J lost 7 bases, and 13 bases lay in between. Germline CDR1 and CDR2: ENHRY and SYGVKD. The CDR3 loop spans 13 amino acids. The CDR3, as DNA: TGTGCCATATCCGGGGCACGGAATTCACCCCTCCACTTT. Protein sequence: CAISGARNSPLHF.

This clonotype has ten or more counts. The chain couples TRBV29-1 to TRBJ2-7; possibly TRBD1 or TRBD2 for D (5 bases each). V was shortened by 7 bases and J by 0 bases, with 10 bases between the two germline ends. This CDR3 has 12 amino acids. CDR1 is SQVTM, CDR2 ANQGSEA, per germline. The CDR3 here is CSAMGVSYEQYF. The CDR3 DNA reads as TGCAGCGCCATGGGGGTCTCCTACGAGCAGTACTTC.

This clonotype was counted only a few times. This rearrangement joins TRBV11-1 to TRBJ2-2; D is undetermined. The CDR3 runs 18 residues. Germline assignment: CDR1 SGHAT and CDR2 FQDESV (reference sequence). V was shortened by 3 bases and J by 2 bases, with 19 bases between the two germline ends. The CDR3 sequence is CASSLNHGRVDNTGELFF. The DNA for the CDR3 is TGTGCCAGCAGCTTGAATCACGGCCGGGTCGATAACACCGGGGAGCTGTTTTTT.